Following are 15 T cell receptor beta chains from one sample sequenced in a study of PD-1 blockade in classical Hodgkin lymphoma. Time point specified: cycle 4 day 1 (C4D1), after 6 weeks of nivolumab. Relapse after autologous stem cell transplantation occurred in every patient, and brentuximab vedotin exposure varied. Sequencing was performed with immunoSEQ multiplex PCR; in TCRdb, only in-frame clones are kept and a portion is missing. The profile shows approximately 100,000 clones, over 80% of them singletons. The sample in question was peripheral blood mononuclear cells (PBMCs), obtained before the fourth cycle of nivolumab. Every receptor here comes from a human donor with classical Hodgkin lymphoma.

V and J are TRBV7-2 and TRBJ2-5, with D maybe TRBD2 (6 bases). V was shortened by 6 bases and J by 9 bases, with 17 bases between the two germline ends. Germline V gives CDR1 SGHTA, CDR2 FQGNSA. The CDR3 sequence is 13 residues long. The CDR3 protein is CASRTGTPQAQYF. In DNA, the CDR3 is TGTGCCAGCAGGACCGGGACTCCCCAGGCCCAGTACTTC.

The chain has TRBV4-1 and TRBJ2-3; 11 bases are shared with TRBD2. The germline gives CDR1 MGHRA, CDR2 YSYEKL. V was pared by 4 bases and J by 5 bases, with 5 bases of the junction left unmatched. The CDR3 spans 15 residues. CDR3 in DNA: TGCGCCAGCAGCCTCCAACTAGCGGGAGTAGATACGCAGTATTTT. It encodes CASSLQLAGVDTQYF.

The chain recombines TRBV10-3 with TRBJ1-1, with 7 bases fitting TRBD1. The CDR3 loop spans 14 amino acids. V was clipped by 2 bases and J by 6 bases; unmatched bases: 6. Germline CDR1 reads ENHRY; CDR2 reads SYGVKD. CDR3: CAISERQGTAEAFF. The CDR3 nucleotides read TGTGCCATCAGTGAGCGACAGGGTACCGCTGAAGCTTTCTTT.

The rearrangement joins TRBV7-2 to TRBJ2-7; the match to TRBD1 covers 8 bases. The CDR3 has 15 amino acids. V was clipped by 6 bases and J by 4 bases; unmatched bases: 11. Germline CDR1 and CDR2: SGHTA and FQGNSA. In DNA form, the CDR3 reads TGTGCCAGCAGTCCGGGACAGGTGCGTCAATACGAGCAGTACTTC. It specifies CASSPGQVRQYEQYF. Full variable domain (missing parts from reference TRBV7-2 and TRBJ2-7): GAGVSQSPSNKVTEKGKDVELRCDPISGHTALYWYRQSLGQGLEFLIYFQGNSAPDKSGLPSDRFSAERTGGSVSTLTIQRTQQEDSAVYLCASSPGQVRQYEQYFGPGTRLTVT.

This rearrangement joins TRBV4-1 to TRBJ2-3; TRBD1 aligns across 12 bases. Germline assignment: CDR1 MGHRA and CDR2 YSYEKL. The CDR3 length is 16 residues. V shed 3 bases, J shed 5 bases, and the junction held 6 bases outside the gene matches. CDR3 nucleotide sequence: TGCGCCAGCAGCCACCTCGGGACAGGGGGCAAAGATACGCAGTATTTT. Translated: CASSHLGTGGKDTQYF.

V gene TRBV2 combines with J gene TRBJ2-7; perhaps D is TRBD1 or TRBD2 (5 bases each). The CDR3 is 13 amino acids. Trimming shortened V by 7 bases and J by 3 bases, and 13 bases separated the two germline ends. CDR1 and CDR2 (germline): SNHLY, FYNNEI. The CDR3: CASTSNGGYEQYF. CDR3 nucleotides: TGTGCCAGCACCTCCAATGGGGGCTACGAGCAGTACTTC.

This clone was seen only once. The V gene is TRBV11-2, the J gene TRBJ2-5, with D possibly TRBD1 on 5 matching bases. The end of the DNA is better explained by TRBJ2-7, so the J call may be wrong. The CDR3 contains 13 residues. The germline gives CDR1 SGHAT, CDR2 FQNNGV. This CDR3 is CASTTGPLLEQYF. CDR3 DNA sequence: TGTGCCAGCACTACAGGTCCCTTGCTCGAGCAGTACTTC.

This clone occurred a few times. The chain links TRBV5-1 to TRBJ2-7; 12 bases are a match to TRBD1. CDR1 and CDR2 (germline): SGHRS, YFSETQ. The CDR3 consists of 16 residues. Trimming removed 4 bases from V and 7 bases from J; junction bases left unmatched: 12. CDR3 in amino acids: CASSPNAGTGGMEQYF. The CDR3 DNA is TGCGCCAGCAGCCCAAACGCCGGGACAGGGGGCATGGAGCAGTACTTC.

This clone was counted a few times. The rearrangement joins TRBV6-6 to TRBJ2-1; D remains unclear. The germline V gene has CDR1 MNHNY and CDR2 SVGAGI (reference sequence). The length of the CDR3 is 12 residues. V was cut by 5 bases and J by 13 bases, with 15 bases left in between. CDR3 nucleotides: TGTGCCAGCAGTCCCTTCGTGGGCTCCCAGTTCTTC. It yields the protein CASSPFVGSQFF.

The CDR3 nucleotides read TGTGCCAGCAGCTTTGACAGGACGGGCTATGGCTACACCTTC. Translated, it gives CASSFDRTGYGYTF. V gene TRBV7-9 combines with J gene TRBJ1-2; TRBD1 might be the D (6 bases). V was clipped by 3 bases and J by 4 bases, with 12 bases between them. This CDR3 comprises 14 residues. CDR1 and CDR2 (germline): SEHNR, FQNEAQ (reference sequence). Drawing the rest from reference TRBV7-9 and TRBJ1-2, the complete variable domain is DTGVSQNPRHKITKRGQNVTFRCDPISEHNRLYWYRQTLGQGPEFLTYFQNEAQLEKSRLLSDRFSAERPKGSFSTLEIQRTEQGDSAMYLCASSFDRTGYGYTFGSGTRLTVV.

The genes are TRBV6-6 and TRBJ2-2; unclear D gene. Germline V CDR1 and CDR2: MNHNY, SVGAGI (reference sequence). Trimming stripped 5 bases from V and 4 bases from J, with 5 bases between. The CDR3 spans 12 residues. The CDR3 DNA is TGTGCCAGCAGTCCTCCCACCGGGGAGCTGTTTTTT. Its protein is CASSPPTGELFF.

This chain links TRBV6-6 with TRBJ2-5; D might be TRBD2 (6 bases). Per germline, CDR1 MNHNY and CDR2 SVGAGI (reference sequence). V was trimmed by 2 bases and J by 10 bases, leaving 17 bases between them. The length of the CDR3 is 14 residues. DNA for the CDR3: TGTGCCAGCAGTTACGCGACTACCCAAGCGGGCCAGTACTTC. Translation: CASSYATTQAGQYF.

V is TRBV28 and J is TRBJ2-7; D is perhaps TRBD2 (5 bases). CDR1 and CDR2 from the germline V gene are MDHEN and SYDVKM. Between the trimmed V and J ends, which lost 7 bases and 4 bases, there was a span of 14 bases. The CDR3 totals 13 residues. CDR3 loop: CASIDGNSYEQYF. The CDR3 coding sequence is TGTGCCAGCATAGACGGGAACTCTTACGAGCAGTACTTC.

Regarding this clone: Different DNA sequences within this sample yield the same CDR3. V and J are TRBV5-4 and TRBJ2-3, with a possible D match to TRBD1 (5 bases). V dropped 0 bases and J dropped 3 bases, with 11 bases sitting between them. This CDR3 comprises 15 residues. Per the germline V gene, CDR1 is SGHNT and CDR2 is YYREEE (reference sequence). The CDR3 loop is CASSLDVGPTDTQYF. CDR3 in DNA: TGTGCCAGCAGCTTGGACGTGGGGCCGACAGATACGCAGTATTTT.

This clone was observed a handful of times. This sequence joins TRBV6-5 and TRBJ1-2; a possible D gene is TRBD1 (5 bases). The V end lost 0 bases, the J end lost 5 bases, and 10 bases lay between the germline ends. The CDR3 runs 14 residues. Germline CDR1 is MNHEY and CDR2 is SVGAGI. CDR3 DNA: TGTGCCAGCAGTTACTCGGGGGGAGGGTATGGCTACACCTTC. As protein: CASSYSGGGYGYTF.